A selection of T cell receptor beta chains follows, all from one sample in a study of T cells after somatic rescue of genetic block. TCRdb keeps only in-frame clones here, not all; method: immunoSEQ multiplex PCR. The sample lists approximately 65,000 clones, roughly 90% occurring once. Sequenced input: peripheral blood mononuclear cells (PBMCs). The source is a man aged 35 to 55. Each CDR3 is given with its conserved first and last residue. D genes are given only for firm matches. Only part of the rows carry a size: once, few, many, or a class if the clone is expanded.

.,TRBJ1-1,TRBV19,13,.,CASSGARITEAFF,TGTGCCAGTAGTGGGGCTCGGATCACTGAAGCTTTCTTT
.,TRBJ2-5,TRBV7-2,17,.,CASSDRGHRDQRETQYF,TGTGCCAGCAGCGATCGGGGCCACAGGGACCAAAGAGAGACCCAGTACTTC
once,TRBJ1-5,TRBV19,13,.,CASSRGPGQPQHF,TGTGCCAGTAGTCGGGGTCCAGGGCAGCCCCAGCATTTT
.,TRBJ2-3,TRBV11-3,14,.,CASSSRDTRDTQYF,TGTGCCAGCAGCTCCCGGGACACTAGGGATACGCAGTATTTT
.,TRBJ1-4,TRBV14,15,.,CASSLLTAGNEKLFF,TGTGCCAGCAGCCTACTGACGGCGGGAAATGAAAAACTGTTTTTT
.,TRBJ1-4,TRBV4-1,15,.,CASSQPTRQNEKLFF,TGCGCCAGCAGCCAACCGACACGTCAAAATGAAAAACTGTTTTTT
.,TRBJ2-2,TRBV5-1,15,.,CASSWRNEAAGELFF,TGCGCCAGCAGCTGGAGGAACGAAGCCGCGGGGGAGCTGTTTTTT
.,TRBJ2-2,TRBV6-6,12,.,CASSWGDGELFF,TGTGCCAGCAGTTGGGGGGACGGGGAGCTGTTTTTT
.,TRBJ1-5,TRBV28,16,TRBD1,CASSFGQGANTQPQHF,TGTGCCAGCAGTTTCGGGCAGGGGGCGAACACTCAGCCCCAGCATTTT
.,TRBJ2-7,TRBV4-3,15,.,CASSQVVSGTYEQYF,TGCGCCAGCAGCCAAGTGGTTAGCGGAACCTACGAGCAGTACTTC
.,TRBJ1-4,TRBV9,16,.,CASSVGRSTTNEKLFF,TGTGCCAGCAGCGTAGGAAGATCGACAACTAATGAAAAACTGTTTTTT
.,TRBJ1-4,TRBV2,15,.,CASKTWTANNEKLFF,TGTGCCAGCAAAACCTGGACAGCGAATAATGAAAAACTGTTTTTT
.,TRBJ1-5,TRBV5-6,14,TRBD1,CASSLDRGLEPQHF,TGTGCCAGCAGCTTGGACAGGGGGTTGGAGCCCCAGCATTTT
.,TRBJ1-1,TRBV5-1,16,.,CASSSVPIPLNTEAFF,TGCGCCAGCAGCTCAGTCCCCATCCCACTGAACACTGAAGCTTTCTTT